Listed here are 27 T cell receptor beta chains from one sample, sequenced in a study of CD8 T cells in Susac syndrome. When the RNA was reverse transcribed, random hexamers were used with an input of roughly 0.5 to 1 ug. A single record per CDR3 protein comes from TCRdb applying MiXCR to the immunoSEQ multiplex PCR reads. The sample consists of some 300,000 distinct CDR3 sequences, about 89% of them appearing once. The sequenced sample consisted of CD8+ T cells from PBMCs. The receptor source for this set is a human donor with multiple sclerosis.

The chain employs TRBV7-9 and TRBJ2-7; D is possibly TRBD2 (6 bases). CDR1 and CDR2 from the germline V gene are SEHNR and FQNEAQ (reference sequence). Trimming took 1 base from V and 0 from J, leaving 13 bases between them. The CDR3 consists of 16 residues. CDR3 loop: CASSLGPSENSYEQYF. In DNA, the CDR3 is TGTGCCAGCAGCTTAGGGCCTAGCGAAAACTCCTACGAGCAGTACTTC.

This rearrangement joins TRBV7-9 to TRBJ2-7; 8 bases line up with TRBD1. The V gene's germline CDR1 is SEHNR and CDR2 FQNEAQ (reference sequence). The ends lost 0 bases at V and 0 bases at J; junction bases unmatched: 4. This CDR3 comprises 16 residues. The CDR3: CASSLARGQASYEQYF. DNA of the CDR3: TGTGCCAGCAGCTTAGCGAGGGGACAGGCCTCCTACGAGCAGTACTTC.

The chain uses TRBV27 and TRBJ2-2; no clear D gene. V gave up 8 bases and J gave up 7 bases, with 8 bases separating them. The germline V gene has CDR1 MNHEY and CDR2 SMNVEV (reference sequence). The CDR3 contains 11 residues. The CDR3 reads CASWLGGELFF. The CDR3 bases are TGTGCCAGCTGGCTAGGCGGGGAGCTGTTTTTT.

The chain employs TRBV28 and TRBJ2-3; 8 positions match TRBD2. Germline V gene lookup returns CDR1 MDHEN and CDR2 SYDVKM. The CDR3 loop spans 14 amino acids. CDR3 bases: TGTGCAGAAGCCCGGGGGGGGGCACCAGATACGCAGTATTTT. Its protein is CAEARGGAPDTQYF.

The V gene is TRBV12-5, the J gene TRBJ2-1, with D uncertain. This CDR3 has 9 amino acids. The V gene's germline CDR1 is LGHNT and CDR2 FRNRAP. Trimming took 8 bases from V and 15 from J, leaving 11 bases between them. DNA for the CDR3: TGTGCTAGTCCCTTCGTCCGGTTCTTC. Protein: CASPFVRFF.

The rearrangement links TRBV11-2 to TRBJ1-5; D is uncertain. Germline CDR1 SGHAT, CDR2 FQNNGV. The germline V and J ends were trimmed by 1 base and 5 bases, with 12 bases remaining between them. The CDR3 runs 15 residues. CDR3 sequence (DNA): TGTGCCAGCAGCTTAGGTTTCGGACCTCATCAGCCCCAGCATTTT. It yields the protein CASSLGFGPHQPQHF.

This chain connects TRBV9 to TRBJ1-2; D gene ambiguous. V was clipped by 4 bases and J by 0 bases, with 13 bases between them. This CDR3 region has 15 residues. The V gene's germline CDR1 is SGDLS and CDR2 YYNGEE. CDR3 DNA: TGTGCCAGCAGCCCTACGTTGCGGCCTAACTATGGCTACACCTTC. This translates into CASSPTLRPNYGYTF.

The CDR3 loop is CASSPQGGREAGELFF. The CDR3 DNA sequence: TGTGCCAGCAGTCCCCAGGGGGGCAGGGAGGCCGGGGAGCTGTTTTTT. This rearrangement joins TRBV7-3 to TRBJ2-2, with D tentatively TRBD1 (7 bases). Trimming left V 6 bases short and J 6 bases short, with 20 bases between. Germline CDR1 and CDR2: SGHTA and FQGTGA. This CDR3 has 16 residues.

This chain joins TRBV30 and TRBJ2-1, with a possible D match to TRBD1 (5 bases). There are 13 residues in the CDR3. The V end was cut by 5 bases, the J end by 0 bases, with 8 bases between. The V gene's germline CDR1 is GTSNPN and CDR2 SVGIG (reference sequence). This CDR3 reads CAWGASSYNEQFF. The CDR3 nucleotides are TGTGCCTGGGGGGCGAGCTCCTACAATGAGCAGTTCTTC.

The CDR3 nucleotides read TGCGCCAGCAGCCAAGAGGCAGAGGGAACTGGAAACACCATATATTTT. It is translated as CASSQEAEGTGNTIYF. The chain combines TRBV4-1 with TRBJ1-3; D not resolved. Germline V lookup: CDR1 MGHRA, CDR2 YSYEKL. This CDR3 has 16 residues. The V end was cut by 0 bases, the J end by 2 bases, with 11 bases between.

The chain couples TRBV9 to TRBJ2-7; 8 bases line up with TRBD1. The germline V gene has CDR1 SGDLS and CDR2 YYNGEE. The CDR3 length is 15 residues. V was pared by 3 bases and J by 5 bases, with 10 bases of the junction left unmatched. The CDR3 DNA follows: TGTGCCAGCAGCGGGACAGGGCACGAGGCCCACGAGCAGTACTTC. Amino acids: CASSGTGHEAHEQYF. The full variable domain, with the rest looked up from reference TRBV9 and TRBJ2-7, is DSGVTQTPKHLITATGQRVTLRCSPRSGDLSVYWYQQSLDQGLQFLIQYYNGEERAKGNILERFSAQQFPDLHSELNLSSLELGDSALYFCASSGTGHEAHEQYFGPGTRLTVT.

This sequence joins TRBV18 and TRBJ2-6, with D perhaps TRBD2 (6 bases). Germline V gene data show CDR1 as KGHSH and CDR2 as LQKENI. V shed 3 bases and J shed 0 bases, with 15 bases lying between them. The CDR3 runs to 18 residues. CDR3 bases: TGTGCCAGCTCACCTGCGGGGAGGCCTTCCTCTGGGGCCAACGTCCTGACTTTC. Translated: CASSPAGRPSSGANVLTF.

The chain links TRBV19 to TRBJ2-1; D unresolved. The germline V gene has CDR1 LNHDA and CDR2 SQIVND (reference sequence). The V and J ends lost 3 bases and 8 bases respectively, with 11 bases between them. The CDR3 sequence is 13 residues long. The CDR3 region has the DNA TGTGCCAGTAGTATTAGTCTAGATTATGAGCAGTTCTTC. Protein: CASSISLDYEQFF.

The V gene is TRBV9, the J gene TRBJ2-3, with TRBD2 identical over 8 bases. The CDR3 is made up of 14 amino acids. V lost 6 bases to trimming and J lost 1 base; unmatched junction nucleotides: 4. Germline V gene sequence: CDR1 SGDLS, CDR2 YYNGEE. CDR3 sequence reads: CASKRGTRTDTQYF. In DNA, the CDR3 is TGTGCCAGCAAGCGGGGGACGCGCACAGATACGCAGTATTTT.

The chain couples TRBV7-9 to TRBJ1-5; no firm D call. Trimming removed 4 bases at V and 0 bases at J, with 7 bases between. Germline V gene lookup returns CDR1 SEHNR and CDR2 FQNEAQ (reference sequence). This CDR3 is built from 14 residues. CDR3 sequence reads: CASSSTFSNQPQHF. DNA of the CDR3: TGTGCCAGCAGCTCAACATTTAGCAATCAGCCCCAGCATTTT.

This clonotype has a handful of counts. The chain is built from TRBV14 and TRBJ2-1; 12 nucleotides line up with TRBD2. After removal of 5 bases from V and 6 bases from J, the junction contained 5 bases not matched to a gene. CDR1 is SGHDN, CDR2 FVKESK, per germline. The CDR3 spans 15 residues. This CDR3 reads CASSLLAGGPNEQFF. Written as DNA, the CDR3 is TGTGCCAGCAGCTTACTAGCGGGGGGACCCAATGAGCAGTTCTTC.

The chain uses TRBV12-3 or TRBV12-4 and TRBJ1-2, with D maybe TRBD1 (5 bases). There are 13 residues in the CDR3. Between the trimmed V and J ends, which lost 3 bases and 4 bases, there was a span of 9 bases. CDR3 sequence: CASSLSGIYGYTF. In DNA form, the CDR3 reads TGTGCCAGCAGTTTGTCAGGGATCTATGGCTACACCTTC.

The chain employs TRBV12-5 and TRBJ2-2; no reliable D call. CDR1 is LGHNT, CDR2 FRNRAP, per germline. Deletions cut 2 bases from V and 2 bases from J, with 3 bases between. This CDR3 has 13 residues. In nucleotides, the CDR3 is TGTGCTAGTGGTTTGTTCAACACCGGGGAGCTGTTTTTT. Amino acid sequence: CASGLFNTGELFF.

Here the CDR3 DNA reads TGTGCCAGCAGTGACGGGTTCGGGGCCGCCAATGAGCAGTTCTTC. This gives the protein CASSDGFGAANEQFF. This chain uses TRBV6-4 with TRBJ2-1; D tentatively fits TRBD1 or TRBD2 (5 bases each). Germline assignment: CDR1 MRHNA and CDR2 SNTAGT. With 2 bases removed from V and 6 bases from J, the gap between germline ends came to 14 bases. This CDR3 is built from 15 residues.

This chain links TRBV5-1 with TRBJ2-5; unclear D gene. Germline CDR1 is SGHRS and CDR2 is YFSETQ. V lost 2 bases to trimming and J lost 0 bases, with 8 bases between them. This CDR3 spans 14 amino acids. In DNA form, the CDR3 reads TGCGCCAGCAGCTTTAAAGGATACCAAGAGACCCAGTACTTC. This codes for CASSFKGYQETQYF.

This sequence joins TRBV4-1 and TRBJ1-1; TRBD1 matches 7 bases. Per the germline V gene, CDR1 is MGHRA and CDR2 is YSYEKL. V was pared by 3 bases and J by 5 bases, with 9 bases of the junction left unmatched. The CDR3 spans 15 residues. Here the CDR3 reads CASSQGAGGETEAFF. The CDR3 DNA follows: TGCGCCAGCAGCCAGGGCGCAGGGGGAGAAACTGAAGCTTTCTTT.

Written as DNA, the CDR3 is TGTGCCAGCAGCTCAGGGCCGTCCAACGAGCAGTACTTC. This translates into CASSSGPSNEQYF. The chain combines TRBV7-6 with TRBJ2-7, with D possibly being TRBD1 (5 bases). The germline V gene encodes CDR1 SGHVS and CDR2 FNYEAQ. V was pared by 4 bases and J by 5 bases, with 12 bases between. The CDR3 sequence is 13 residues long.

Concerning this clonotype itself: A much larger clone sits a single nucleotide away, making a read error possible. The chain carries TRBV9 and TRBJ2-2; D remains unclear. Trimming took 7 bases from V and 0 from J, leaving 7 bases between them. The CDR3 is 13 amino acids. Germline V CDR1 and CDR2: SGDLS, YYNGEE. The CDR3 region is CASGKANTGELFF. The CDR3 coding sequence is TGTGCCAGCGGGAAGGCGAACACCGGGGAGCTGTTTTTT.

The V gene is TRBV5-8, the J gene TRBJ2-3; unclear D gene. The CDR3 contains 16 residues. The V end lost 2 bases, the J end lost 6 bases, and 19 bases lay between the germline ends. Germline lookup yields CDR1 SGHTS and CDR2 YDEGEE. This chain's CDR3 is CASSFRTGPHTDTQYF. The CDR3 DNA follows: TGTGCCAGCAGCTTTCGGACCGGGCCCCACACGGATACGCAGTATTTT.

The chain links TRBV5-1 to TRBJ1-2, with TRBD1 as a possible D gene (5 bases). Trimming removed 4 bases at V and 1 base at J, with 14 bases between. Germline-derived CDR1 and CDR2 are SGHRS and YFSETQ. The CDR3 is made up of 15 amino acids. CDR3 sequence reads: CASSLSGPRNYGYTF. The DNA of the CDR3 is TGCGCCAGCAGCCTCTCGGGACCGCGTAACTATGGCTACACCTTC.

V usage is TRBV27 and J usage is TRBJ1-2, with 9 bases aligning to TRBD1. J lost 4 bases, V lost 5 bases, and 8 bases had no gene match. The CDR3 totals 15 residues. In germline, CDR1 is MNHEY, CDR2 SMNVEV (reference sequence). The CDR3 is CASSPGQGIFYGYTF. The CDR3 DNA reads TGTGCCAGCAGTCCCGGACAGGGGATCTTCTATGGCTACACCTTC.

The V and J genes are TRBV13 and TRBJ2-1; TRBD2 might be the D (6 bases). Trimming cost V 2 bases and J 4 bases, with 15 bases left between them. The CDR3 covers 16 residues. Germline lookup yields CDR1 PRHDT and CDR2 FYEKMQ (reference sequence). In nucleotides, the CDR3 is TGTGCCAGCAGCTTAAGAGGGTCAGCGGGTTACAATGAGCAGTTCTTC. This sequence encodes CASSLRGSAGYNEQFF.